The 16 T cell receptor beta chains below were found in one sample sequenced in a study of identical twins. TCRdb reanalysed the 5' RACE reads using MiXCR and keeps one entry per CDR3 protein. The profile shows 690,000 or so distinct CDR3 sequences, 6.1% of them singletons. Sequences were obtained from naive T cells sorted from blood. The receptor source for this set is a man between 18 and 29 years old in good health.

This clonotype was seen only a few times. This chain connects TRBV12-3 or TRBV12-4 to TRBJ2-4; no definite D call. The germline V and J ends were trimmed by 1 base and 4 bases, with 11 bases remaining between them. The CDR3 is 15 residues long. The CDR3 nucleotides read TGTGCCAGCAGTTTAGTTGGAGATGATAAAAACATTCAGTACTTC. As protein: CASSLVGDDKNIQYF.

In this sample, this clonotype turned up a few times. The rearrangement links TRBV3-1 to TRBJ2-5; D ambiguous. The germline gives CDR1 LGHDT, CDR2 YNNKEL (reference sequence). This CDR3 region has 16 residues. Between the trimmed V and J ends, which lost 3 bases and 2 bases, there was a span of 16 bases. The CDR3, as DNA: TGTGCCAGCAGCCACCTACTCGCGTGGGGTCAAGAGACCCAGTACTTC. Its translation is CASSHLLAWGQETQYF.

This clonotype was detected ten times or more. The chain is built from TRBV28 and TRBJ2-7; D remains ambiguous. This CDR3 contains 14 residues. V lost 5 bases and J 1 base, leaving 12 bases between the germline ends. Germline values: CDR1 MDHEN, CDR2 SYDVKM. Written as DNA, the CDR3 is TGTGCCAGCAGTGACCTAGACGGTTCCTACGAGCAGTACTTC. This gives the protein CASSDLDGSYEQYF. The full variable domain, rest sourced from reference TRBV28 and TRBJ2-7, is DVKVTQSSRYLVKRTGEKVFLECVQDMDHENMFWYRQDPGLGLRLIYFSYDVKMKEKGDIPEGYSVSREKKERFSLILESASTNQTSMYLCASSDLDGSYEQYFGPGTRLTVT.

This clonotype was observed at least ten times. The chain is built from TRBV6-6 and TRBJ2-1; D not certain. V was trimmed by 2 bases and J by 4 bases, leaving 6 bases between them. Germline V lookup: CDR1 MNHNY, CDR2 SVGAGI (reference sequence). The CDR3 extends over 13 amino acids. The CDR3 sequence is CASSYALYNEQFF. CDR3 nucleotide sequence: TGTGCCAGCAGTTACGCTCTATACAATGAGCAGTTCTTC.

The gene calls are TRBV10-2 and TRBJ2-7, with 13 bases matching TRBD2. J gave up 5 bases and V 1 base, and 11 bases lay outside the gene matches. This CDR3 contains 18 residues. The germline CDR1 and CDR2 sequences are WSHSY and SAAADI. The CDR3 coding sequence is TGCGCCAGCAGTGAGTGGGGGACTAGCGGGGTCGTGGTTAACGAGCAGTACGTC. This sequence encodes CASSEWGTSGVVVNEQYV.

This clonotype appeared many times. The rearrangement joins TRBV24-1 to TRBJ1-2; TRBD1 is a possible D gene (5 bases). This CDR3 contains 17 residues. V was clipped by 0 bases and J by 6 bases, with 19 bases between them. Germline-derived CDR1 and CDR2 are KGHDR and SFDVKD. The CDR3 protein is CATSDLGGPDRSDGYTF. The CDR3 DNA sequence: TGTGCCACCAGTGATTTGGGGGGACCTGACAGAAGCGATGGCTACACCTTC.

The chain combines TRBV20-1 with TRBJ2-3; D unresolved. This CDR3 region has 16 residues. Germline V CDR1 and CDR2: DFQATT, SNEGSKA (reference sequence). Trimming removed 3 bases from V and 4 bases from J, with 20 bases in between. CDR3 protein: CSARELYFGPPDTQYF. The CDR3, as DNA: TGCAGTGCTAGGGAACTATACTTCGGACCTCCAGATACGCAGTATTTT.

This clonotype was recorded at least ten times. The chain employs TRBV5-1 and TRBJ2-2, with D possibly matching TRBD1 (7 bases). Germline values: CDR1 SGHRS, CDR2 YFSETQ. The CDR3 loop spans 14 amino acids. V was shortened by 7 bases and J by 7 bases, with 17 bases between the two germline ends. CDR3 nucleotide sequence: TGCGCCAGCCATAAGGAGGGGGCCGTCGGGGAGCTGTTTTTT. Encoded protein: CASHKEGAVGELFF. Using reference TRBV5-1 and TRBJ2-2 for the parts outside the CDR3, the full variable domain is KAGVTQTPRYLIKTRGQQVTLSCSPISGHRSVSWYQQTPGQGLQFLFEYFSETQRNKGNFPGRFSGRQFSNSRSEMNVSTLELGDSALYLCASHKEGAVGELFFGEGSRLTVL.

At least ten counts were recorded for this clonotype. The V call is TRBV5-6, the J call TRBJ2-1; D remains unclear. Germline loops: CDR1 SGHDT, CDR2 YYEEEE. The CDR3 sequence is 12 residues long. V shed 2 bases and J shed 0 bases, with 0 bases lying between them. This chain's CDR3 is CASSFSYNEQFF. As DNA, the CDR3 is TGTGCCAGCAGCTTCTCCTACAATGAGCAGTTCTTC.

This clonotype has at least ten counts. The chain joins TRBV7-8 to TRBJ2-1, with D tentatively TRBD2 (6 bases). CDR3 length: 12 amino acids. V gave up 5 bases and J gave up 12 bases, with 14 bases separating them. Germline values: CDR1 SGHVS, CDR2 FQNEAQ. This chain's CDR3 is CASSGGGAVQFF. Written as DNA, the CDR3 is TGTGCCAGCAGCGGGGGAGGAGCGGTGCAGTTCTTC.

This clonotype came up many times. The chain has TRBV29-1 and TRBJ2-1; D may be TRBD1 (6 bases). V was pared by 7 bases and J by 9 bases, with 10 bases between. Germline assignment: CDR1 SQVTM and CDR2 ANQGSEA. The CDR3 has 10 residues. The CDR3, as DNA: TGCAGCGCAGGGGCGGCTGAGCAGTTCTTC. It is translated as CSAGAAEQFF.

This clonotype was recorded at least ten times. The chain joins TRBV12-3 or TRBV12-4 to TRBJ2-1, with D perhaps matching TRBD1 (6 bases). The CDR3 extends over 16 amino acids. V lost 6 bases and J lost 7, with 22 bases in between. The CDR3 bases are TGTGCCAGCAGCCACAAAGGGGACATGGGGGAAAATGAGCAGTTCTTC. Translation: CASSHKGDMGENEQFF.

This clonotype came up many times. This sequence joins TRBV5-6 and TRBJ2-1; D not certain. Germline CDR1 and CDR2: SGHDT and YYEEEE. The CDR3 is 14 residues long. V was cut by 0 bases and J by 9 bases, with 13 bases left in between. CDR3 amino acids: CASSLEFRLGEQFF. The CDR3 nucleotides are TGTGCCAGCAGCTTGGAGTTCCGGCTAGGTGAGCAGTTCTTC.

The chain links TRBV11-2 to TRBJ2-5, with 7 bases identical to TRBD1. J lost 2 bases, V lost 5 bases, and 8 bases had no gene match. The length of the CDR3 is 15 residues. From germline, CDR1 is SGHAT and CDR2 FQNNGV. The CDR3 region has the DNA TGTGCCAGCAGCCCGTGGGGGACAGAACAAGAGACCCAGTACTTC. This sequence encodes CASSPWGTEQETQYF.

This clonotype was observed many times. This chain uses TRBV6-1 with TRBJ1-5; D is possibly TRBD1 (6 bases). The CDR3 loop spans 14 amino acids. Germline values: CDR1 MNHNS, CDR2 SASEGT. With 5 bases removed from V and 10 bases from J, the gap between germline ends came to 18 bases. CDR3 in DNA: TGTGCCAGCAGTCCCGGGACAATTGGGGCCCCCCAGCATTTT. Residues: CASSPGTIGAPQHF.

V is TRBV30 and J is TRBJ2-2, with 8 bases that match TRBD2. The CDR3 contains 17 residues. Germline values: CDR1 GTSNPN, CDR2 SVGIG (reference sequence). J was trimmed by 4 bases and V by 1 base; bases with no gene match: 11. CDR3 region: CAWSGGLSGRLTGELFF. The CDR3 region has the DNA TGTGCCTGGAGTGGGGGCCTCAGCGGGAGACTCACCGGGGAGCTGTTTTTT.